This TCR beta chain was recovered during a study of tissue T cells after allogeneic stem cell transplantation. Study-level points and caveats: TCR repertoires tracked anatomic similarity, regardless of disease or transplant status.

The time point denotes: mouse harvest day 7 after allogeneic transplant. Mouse grafts combined 10^7 T-cell-depleted bone marrow cells with 10^6 splenic CD5+ T cells. Tissues came from B6→BALB/c major-mismatch GVHD mice at day 7 or 14. Some clones are missing from TCRdb's copy, which holds only in-frame ones; the method was immunoSEQ multiplex PCR. The table records 2,000 to 2,500 clones, roughly 55% of them present only once. Germline lookup yields CDR1 NSQYPW and CDR2 LRSPGD (reference sequence). This CDR3 spans 12 amino acids. Trimming pared 3 bases from V and 7 bases from J, leaving 6 bases between. Worth noting for this clone: Its antigen remains unknown. The germline and genes are mouse ones. The read is 1 residue too short to cover the CDR3 end, so that end is filled in from the germline J gene.

The rearrangement uses TRBV1 and TRBJ1-4, with D tentatively TRBD1 (5 bases). The source of this sequence is a female BALB/c mouse given C57BL/6 T cells with graft-versus-host disease after an allogeneic hematopoietic cell transplant. Sequenced input: spleen. The CDR3: CTCSAQGERLFF. Incomplete CDR3 DNA: TGCACCTGCAGTGCCCAGGGCGAAAGATTATTT.